This T cell receptor beta chain was obtained from a study of blood T cell repertoires in COVID-19. The wider study: Spain, Italy and the United States supplied samples that represented acute and convalescent COVID-19. T cells, B-cell-depleted T cells, or PBMCs provided the cDNA or gDNA that served as material.

Trimming took 1 base from V and 6 from J; bases not matched to a gene: 6. The length of the CDR3 is 13 residues. Germline CDR1 is GTSNPN and CDR2 is SVGIG (reference sequence). The method was immunoSEQ multiplex PCR; TCRdb's version includes in-frame clones alone and lacks a portion of them. This sample has roughly 120,000 clones, with about 85% found just once. This receptor was obtained from a middle-aged man with acute or convalescent COVID-19. The sequencing input was peripheral blood. The chain has TRBV30 and TRBJ2-7; 7 nucleotides line up with TRBD2. The CDR3 region is CAWSGAWGGEQYF. CDR3 in DNA: TGTGCCTGGAGTGGTGCCTGGGGGGGCGAGCAGTACTTC.